This T cell receptor beta chain was captured by sequencing in a study of shared T cell receptors in the human thymus. There are 14 residues in the CDR3. Germline CDR1 and CDR2: SGHTA and FQGNSA. The assay was immunoSEQ multiplex PCR, and TCRdb's table has in-frame clones only and misses some. The data hold 450,000 to 650,000 clones, with 75% to 85% observed a single time. The data also belong to a second study, concerning human thymus T cells.

The clonotype comes from a boy younger than two with a congenital heart defect. The rearrangement joins TRBV7-2 to TRBJ2-2, with TRBD1 as a possible D gene (6 bases). Sequencing was done on a sample of thymocytes. The CDR3 DNA follows: TGTGCAAGTCAGGGGACACCGAACACCGGGGAGCTGTTTTTT. This sequence encodes CASQGTPNTGELFF.